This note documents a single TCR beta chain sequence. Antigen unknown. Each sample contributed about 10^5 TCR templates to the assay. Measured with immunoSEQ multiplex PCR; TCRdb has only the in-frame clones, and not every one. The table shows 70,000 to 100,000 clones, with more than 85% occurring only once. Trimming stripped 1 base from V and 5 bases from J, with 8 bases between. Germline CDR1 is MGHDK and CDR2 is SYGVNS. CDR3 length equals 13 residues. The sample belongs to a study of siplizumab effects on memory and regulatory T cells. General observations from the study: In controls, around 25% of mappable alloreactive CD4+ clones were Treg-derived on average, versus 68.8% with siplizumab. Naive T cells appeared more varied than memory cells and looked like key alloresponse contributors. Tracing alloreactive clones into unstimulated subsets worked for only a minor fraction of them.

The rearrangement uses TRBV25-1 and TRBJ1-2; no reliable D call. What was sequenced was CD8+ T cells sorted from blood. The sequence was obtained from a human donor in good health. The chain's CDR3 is CASSESSSYGYTF. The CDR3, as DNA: TGTGCCAGCAGTGAATCTTCCAGTTATGGCTACACCTTC.